These 23 T cell receptor beta chains were sequenced from one sample in a study of blood T cell repertoires in COVID-19. The assay was immunoSEQ multiplex PCR, and TCRdb's table has in-frame clones only and misses some. Of tens of thousands of clones in the sample, 91% are singletons; the top ten hold less than 15%. The sequencing input was peripheral blood. The receptor source for this set is a human donor with active COVID-19. The donor label of this sample is uncertain.

This chain links TRBV20-1 with TRBJ1-5, with TRBD1 matching 7 bases. The J segment lost 2 bases and the V segment lost 3 bases, leaving 13 bases of the junction unmatched. CDR3 length: 17 amino acids. Germline V gives CDR1 DFQATT, CDR2 SNEGSKA (reference sequence). The CDR3 DNA follows: TGCAGTGCTAGTTCCCGGAACAGGGGTGTTGGCAATCAGCCCCAGCATTTT. It yields the protein CSASSRNRGVGNQPQHF.

The rearrangement links TRBV5-4 to TRBJ2-1; TRBD2 aligns across 12 bases. Germline V lookup: CDR1 SGHNT, CDR2 YYREEE (reference sequence). After removal of 5 bases from V and 7 bases from J, the junction contained 13 bases not matched to a gene. This CDR3 is built from 17 residues. This chain's CDR3 is CASSPGLAGLLENEQFF. The CDR3 nucleotides are TGTGCCAGCAGTCCCGGACTAGCGGGACTTCTAGAAAATGAGCAGTTCTTC.

The rearrangement links TRBV6-5 to TRBJ2-3; 7 bases map to TRBD2. V trimming: 9 bases; J trimming: 2 bases; junction bases outside the gene matches: 11. CDR3 length: 15 residues. Germline V gives CDR1 MNHEY, CDR2 SVGAGI. CDR3 sequence reads: CASAVGGINTDTQYF. The CDR3 coding sequence is TGTGCCAGTGCCGTGGGAGGGATTAACACAGATACGCAGTATTTT.

This chain connects TRBV28 to TRBJ1-5; D is uncertain. In germline, CDR1 is MDHEN, CDR2 SYDVKM. The CDR3 is made up of 13 amino acids. Trimming removed 4 bases at V and 5 bases at J, with 9 bases between. CDR3 sequence: CASSSNGDQPQHF. DNA for the CDR3: TGTGCCAGCAGTTCCAACGGGGATCAGCCCCAGCATTTT. The full variable domain, in which reference TRBV28 and TRBJ1-5 provide the parts outside the CDR3, is DVKVTQSSRYLVKRTGEKVFLECVQDMDHENMFWYRQDPGLGLRLIYFSYDVKMKEKGDIPEGYSVSREKKERFSLILESASTNQTSMYLCASSSNGDQPQHFGDGTRLSIL.

The J gene is TRBJ2-1, the V gene TRBV6-5; 12 bases are a match to TRBD1. Germline lookup yields CDR1 MNHEY and CDR2 SVGAGI. V lost 2 bases and J lost 6; bases outside the gene matches: 2. CDR3 size: 15 residues. The CDR3 loop is CASSYGTGGFNEQFF. DNA for the CDR3: TGTGCCAGCAGTTACGGGACAGGGGGCTTCAATGAGCAGTTCTTC.

J is TRBJ2-2 and V is TRBV28, with D tentatively TRBD1 (6 bases). The V end was cut by 4 bases, the J end by 0 bases, with 9 bases between. The germline gives CDR1 MDHEN, CDR2 SYDVKM. The CDR3 consists of 15 residues. The chain's CDR3 is CASSWGTPNTGELFF. DNA for the CDR3: TGTGCCAGCAGTTGGGGGACACCGAACACCGGGGAGCTGTTTTTT.

The gene calls are TRBV5-6 and TRBJ2-1, with 12 positions matching TRBD2. Germline CDR1 and CDR2: SGHDT and YYEEEE. CDR3 length equals 17 residues. V shed 4 bases, J shed 6 bases, and the junction held 11 bases outside the gene matches. The CDR3 DNA follows: TGTGCCAGCAGCCTCCGACTAGCGGGAGAGCTCGGCAATGAGCAGTTCTTC. Protein product: CASSLRLAGELGNEQFF.

The CDR3 coding sequence is TGTGCCATCATTCCACAGGGGGCGTACCTCGTCGTGGGAGATACGCAGTATTTT. It translates to CAIIPQGAYLVVGDTQYF. This chain connects TRBV10-3 to TRBJ2-3; 9 bases agree with TRBD1. V trimming: 7 bases; J trimming: 5 bases; junction bases outside the gene matches: 19. CDR1 and CDR2 (germline): ENHRY, SYGVKD. This CDR3 contains 18 residues.

The chain uses TRBV29-1 and TRBJ2-6; D may be TRBD2 (8 bases). The CDR3 spans 16 residues. CDR1 is SQVTM, CDR2 ANQGSEA, per germline. The V end was cut by 7 bases, the J end by 1 base, with 17 bases between. The CDR3 coding sequence is TGCAGCGCCGCACGGGAGGGGGCATCTGGGGCCAACGTCCTGACTTTC. This gives the protein CSAAREGASGANVLTF.

This chain connects TRBV5-1 to TRBJ2-3, with D possibly matching TRBD2 (6 bases). Per the germline V gene, CDR1 is SGHRS and CDR2 is YFSETQ. The CDR3 covers 16 residues. V lost 4 bases to trimming and J lost 4 bases, with 19 bases between them. The CDR3 DNA is TGCGCCAGCAGCCCTGGGACTCTAAGGGTGGCAGATACGCAGTATTTT. Protein product: CASSPGTLRVADTQYF. The full variable domain, in which reference TRBV5-1 and TRBJ2-3 provide the parts outside the CDR3, is KAGVTQTPRYLIKTRGQQVTLSCSPISGHRSVSWYQQTPGQGLQFLFEYFSETQRNKGNFPGRFSGRQFSNSRSEMNVSTLELGDSALYLCASSPGTLRVADTQYFGPGTRLTVL.

V is TRBV11-2 and J is TRBJ1-2; the D is unclear. The CDR3 is made up of 13 amino acids. V lost 3 bases and J 3 bases, leaving 8 bases between the germline ends. Germline V gene lookup returns CDR1 SGHAT and CDR2 FQNNGV. The CDR3 DNA reads TGTGCCAGCAGCTTTATTCCGGACTATGGCTACACCTTC. It translates to CASSFIPDYGYTF.

The chain is built from TRBV6-5 and TRBJ2-3; the match to TRBD2 covers 7 bases. The trim removed 6 bases at V and 2 bases at J, leaving 5 bases unmatched. Germline lookup yields CDR1 MNHEY and CDR2 SVGAGI. This CDR3 has 14 residues. CDR3 sequence reads: CASRGGVSTDTQYF. The CDR3 region has the DNA TGTGCCAGCAGGGGGGGGGTATCCACAGATACGCAGTATTTT.

The chain combines TRBV2 with TRBJ1-5; D is ambiguous. The V end lost 7 bases, the J end lost 2 bases, and 9 bases lay between the germline ends. Per germline, CDR1 SNHLY and CDR2 FYNNEI. The CDR3 is 13 residues long. Written as DNA, the CDR3 is TGTGCCAGCATGGCCCGGGGCAATCAGCCCCAGCATTTT. This sequence encodes CASMARGNQPQHF.

This clone was seen a few times. The rearrangement joins TRBV28 to TRBJ1-1, with D hard to call. CDR1 is MDHEN and CDR2 is SYDVKM in the germline V gene. The CDR3 has 12 residues. V shed 5 bases and J shed 4 bases, with 8 bases lying between them. This CDR3 reads CASSPLFTEAFF. The CDR3 coding sequence is TGTGCCAGCAGTCCCCTATTCACTGAAGCTTTCTTT.

The rearrangement joins TRBV5-1 to TRBJ1-2; TRBD1 might be the D (5 bases). This CDR3 is built from 14 residues. The V gene's germline CDR1 is SGHRS and CDR2 YFSETQ. V was trimmed by 2 bases and J by 5 bases, leaving 13 bases between them. The CDR3 region is CASSFLGAGYGYTF. In DNA, the CDR3 is TGCGCCAGCAGCTTTCTAGGGGCGGGATATGGCTACACCTTC.

The chain recombines TRBV5-1 with TRBJ1-6, with D possibly being TRBD1 (6 bases). The CDR3 extends over 15 amino acids. V dropped 4 bases and J dropped 8 bases, with 16 bases sitting between them. The germline V gene has CDR1 SGHRS and CDR2 YFSETQ. CDR3 in DNA: TGCGCCAGCAGCCCCCAAGGGGGATTGGATTCACCCCTCCACTTT. This sequence encodes CASSPQGGLDSPLHF.

V is TRBV2 and J is TRBJ2-1; 7 nucleotides align to TRBD1. Trimming took 6 bases from V and 4 from J; bases not matched to a gene: 6. CDR3 length equals 14 residues. Germline assignment: CDR1 SNHLY and CDR2 FYNNEI. The CDR3: CASSTGTAYNEQFF. The CDR3 DNA is TGTGCCAGCAGCACCGGGACAGCTTACAATGAGCAGTTCTTC.

The chain employs TRBV2 and TRBJ2-5, with 11 bases identical to TRBD2. Per germline, CDR1 SNHLY and CDR2 FYNNEI. The CDR3 is 17 amino acids. J gave up 4 bases and V 2 bases, and 9 bases lay outside the gene matches. The chain's CDR3 is CASSELISGRAGETQYF. The CDR3 DNA reads as TGTGCCAGCAGTGAATTGATTAGCGGGAGGGCCGGAGAGACCCAGTACTTC. Complete variable domain (other parts from reference TRBV2 and TRBJ2-5): EPEVTQTPSHQVTQMGQEVILRCVPISNHLYFYWYRQILGQKVEFLVSFYNNEISEKSEIFDDQFSVERPDGSNFTLKIRSTKLEDSAMYFCASSELISGRAGETQYFGPGTRLLVL.

This CDR3 reads CATSDMDRGNTGELFF. The CDR3 region has the DNA TGTGCCACCAGTGACATGGACAGGGGGAACACCGGGGAGCTGTTTTTT. The chain is built from TRBV24-1 and TRBJ2-2; 9 positions match TRBD1. From germline, CDR1 is KGHDR and CDR2 SFDVKD. With 4 bases clipped from V and 1 base from J, the junction kept 3 bases outside the gene matches. The CDR3 has 16 amino acids.

The chain joins TRBV12-3 or TRBV12-4 to TRBJ1-2; D perhaps matches TRBD1 (5 bases). This CDR3 contains 13 residues. The germline V and J ends were trimmed by 4 bases and 7 bases, with 13 bases remaining between them. The CDR3 DNA sequence: TGTGCCAGCAGTTATACGGGGAGGGGTGGCTACACCTTC. This sequence encodes CASSYTGRGGYTF.

The chain recombines TRBV19 with TRBJ2-2, with D unresolved. The CDR3 is 14 amino acids. Germline CDR1 and CDR2: LNHDA and SQIVND (reference sequence). V lost 6 bases and J 2 bases, leaving 10 bases between the germline ends. CDR3 in DNA: TGTGCCAGTAGACTCGTGGTCAACACCGGGGAGCTGTTTTTT. It is translated as CASRLVVNTGELFF.

The chain employs TRBV7-9 and TRBJ2-7; tentative D call: TRBD2 (5 bases). The CDR3 loop spans 13 amino acids. V was shortened by 5 bases and J by 6 bases, with 14 bases between the two germline ends. Germline V gene sequence: CDR1 SEHNR, CDR2 FQNEAQ (reference sequence). DNA for the CDR3: TGTGCCAGCAGCCCCACTAGTGAGGGCGAGCAGTACTTC. Its protein product is CASSPTSEGEQYF.

The chain uses TRBV7-2 and TRBJ1-2; 7 bases agree with TRBD1. J was trimmed by 3 bases and V by 1 base; bases with no gene match: 8. This CDR3 has 16 amino acids. Germline loops: CDR1 SGHTA, CDR2 FQGNSA. Written as DNA, the CDR3 is TGTGCCAGCAGCTTAGGACCGGGACAGAGGGACTATGGCTACACCTTC. Amino acids: CASSLGPGQRDYGYTF.